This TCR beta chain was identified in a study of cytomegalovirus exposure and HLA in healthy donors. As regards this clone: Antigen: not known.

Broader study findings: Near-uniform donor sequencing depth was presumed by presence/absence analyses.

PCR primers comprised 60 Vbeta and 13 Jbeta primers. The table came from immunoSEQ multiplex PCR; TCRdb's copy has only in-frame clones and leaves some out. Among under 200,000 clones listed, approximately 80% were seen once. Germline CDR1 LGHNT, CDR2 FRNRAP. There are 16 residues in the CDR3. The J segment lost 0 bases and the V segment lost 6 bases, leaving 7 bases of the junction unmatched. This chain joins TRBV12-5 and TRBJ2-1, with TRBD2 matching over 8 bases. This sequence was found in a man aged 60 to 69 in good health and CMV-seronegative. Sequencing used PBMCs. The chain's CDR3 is CASGGGLAGSYNEQFF. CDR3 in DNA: TGTGCTAGTGGGGGGGGGCTAGCGGGCTCCTACAATGAGCAGTTCTTC.